This TCR beta chain was recovered during a study of T cell changes during pregnancy in multiple sclerosis. Sequenced by immunoSEQ multiplex PCR; TCRdb stores in-frame clones only, minus some. The sample consists of around 100,000 clones, just over 90% of them appearing once. Specimen: peripheral blood, collected in the second trimester of pregnancy. The TCR comes from a female donor in good health, enrolled as a control in a pregnancy study.

Here the CDR3 DNA reads TGTGCCAGCAGCTTAAGTACGGAGAATCAGCCCCAGCATTTT. Protein: CASSLSTENQPQHF. The chain has TRBV7-9 and TRBJ1-5; D is unclear. The CDR3 runs to 14 residues. Trimming removed 2 bases from V and 4 bases from J, with 9 bases in between. Germline CDR1 and CDR2: SEHNR and FQNEAQ (reference sequence).